These T cell receptor beta chains were read from a single sample in a study of T-cell memory formation after mild COVID-19. TCRdb analysed the 5' RACE reads with MiXCR anew, one entry per CDR3 protein. The table has under 300,000 distinct CDR3 sequences, 16% seen once; the top ten hold 3.5% to 4%. Sequenced sample: PBMCs or a T cell subset sorted from them (not recorded which). These receptors came from a young man who had mild COVID-19 (a few samples of this study predate the infection). Cell type and time point are not known. Both conserved end residues are part of each CDR3. A D gene is named only where the DNA matches it firmly. Size values are once, few and many counts, or a class for expanded clones, and some rows have none.

>TRBJ2-1|.|TRBD2|TRBV7-8
CASSLARLGTSGGYNEQFF
TGTGCCAGCAGCTTAGCGCGTTTGGGGACTAGCGGGGGGTACAATGAGCAGTTCTTC
>TRBJ1-2|many|.|TRBV3-1
CASSHIDTLYYGYTF
TGTGCCAGCAGCCATATCGACACCTTATACTATGGCTACACCTTC
>TRBJ2-3|few|.|TRBV6-4
CASSDSKGRTQYF
TGTGCCAGCAGTGACTCGAAGGGCAGAACGCAGTATTTT
>TRBJ1-5|.|.|TRBV12-3/TRBV12-4
CASSLIYNQPQHF
TGTGCCAGCAGTTTAATTTATAACCAGCCCCAGCATTTT
>TRBJ2-2|.|.|TRBV20-1
CSAAGLTNTGELFF
TGCAGTGCTGCAGGACTCACGAACACCGGGGAGCTGTTTTTT
>TRBJ2-3|.|.|TRBV7-2
CASSRTGQSSTDTQYF
TGTGCCAGCAGCCGAACCGGACAGTCTAGCACAGATACGCAGTATTTT
>TRBJ1-3|.|.|TRBV6-5
CASSYSKQLSGNTIYF
TGTGCCAGCAGTTACTCGAAACAGCTCTCTGGAAACACCATATATTTT
>TRBJ1-2|.|.|TRBV6-5
CASSYWRGNYGYTF
TGTGCCAGCAGTTACTGGAGGGGCAACTATGGCTACACCTTC
>TRBJ2-1|few|TRBD2|TRBV4-2
CASSQRTSGGASEQFF
TGTGCCAGCAGCCAACGAACTAGCGGGGGGGCCAGTGAGCAGTTCTTC
>TRBJ1-5|few|.|TRBV12-3/TRBV12-4
CASSQRAGRDQPQHF
TGTGCCAGCAGTCAACGAGCAGGGAGGGATCAGCCCCAGCATTTT
>TRBJ1-2|.|.|TRBV7-3
CASSLNSHNYGYTF
TGTGCCAGCAGCTTAAACAGCCATAACTATGGCTACACCTTC
>TRBJ2-5|.|TRBD1|TRBV6-6
CASSYTGTGTAETQYF
TGTGCCAGCAGTTACACCGGGACAGGGACGGCGGAGACCCAGTACTTC
>TRBJ2-5|few|.|TRBV5-1
CASNRGAGEETQYF
TGCGCCAGCAACCGAGGGGCAGGAGAAGAGACCCAGTACTTC
>TRBJ2-1|few|.|TRBV7-3
CASSAGGWYNEQFF
TGTGCCAGCAGTGCCGGAGGATGGTACAATGAGCAGTTCTTC
>TRBJ1-5|few|TRBD1|TRBV6-5
CASSLDRGGQPQHF
TGTGCCAGCAGCCTAGACAGGGGAGGCCAGCCCCAGCATTTT
>TRBJ1-1|few|.|TRBV7-9
CASSLGHQNTEAFF
TGTGCCAGCAGCTTAGGACACCAGAACACTGAAGCTTTCTTT
>TRBJ2-7|.|TRBD1|TRBV9
CASSGGQGVLYEQYF
TGTGCCAGCAGCGGGGGACAGGGGGTTTTATACGAGCAGTACTTC
>TRBJ2-1|few|TRBD1|TRBV7-7
CASSLDRENEQFF
TGTGCTAGCAGCTTGGACAGGGAAAATGAGCAGTTCTTC
>TRBJ1-2|few|.|TRBV28
CASTPSGGPYTF
TGTGCCAGCACCCCGTCGGGGGGGCCCTACACCTTC
>TRBJ1-6|many|.|TRBV7-3
CASSLDSDSPLHF
TGTGCCAGCAGCCTAGACAGCGATTCACCCCTCCACTTT
>TRBJ1-1|few|TRBD1|TRBV19
CASSAWTGGLTEAFF
TGTGCCAGTAGTGCTTGGACAGGGGGGCTGACTGAAGCTTTCTTT
>TRBJ2-5|few|TRBD1|TRBV20-1
CSAKGLPGQEETQYF
TGCAGTGCTAAAGGCCTACCGGGACAGGAAGAGACCCAGTACTTC
>TRBJ2-2|few|.|TRBV11-2
CASSLDGGRAGELFF
TGTGCCAGCAGCTTAGATGGCGGGCGCGCCGGGGAGCTGTTTTTT
>TRBJ2-1|once|.|TRBV18
CASGDGPSLEQFF
TGTGCCAGCGGGGATGGCCCTTCCCTTGAGCAGTTCTTC
>TRBJ1-2|few|TRBD1|TRBV5-5
CASSPTRPGQGLIYGYTF
TGTGCCAGCAGCCCCACTCGCCCCGGACAGGGATTAATTTATGGCTACACCTTC
>TRBJ1-5|.|.|TRBV6-2/TRBV6-3
CASSSPTDMTLYQPQHF
TGTGCCAGCAGCTCCCCAACCGACATGACGTTATATCAGCCCCAGCATTTT
>TRBJ2-1|.|.|TRBV5-1
CASSLGHRDNYEQFF
TGCGCCAGCAGCTTGGGCCACCGGGACAACTATGAGCAGTTCTTC
>TRBJ2-3|.|.|TRBV7-8
CASRAGRGLLSTDTQYF
TGTGCCAGCAGGGCTGGCCGGGGGCTACTTAGCACAGATACGCAGTATTTT
>TRBJ2-1|few|.|TRBV6-2/TRBV6-3
CASSLTDSSVPYNEQFF
TGTGCCAGCAGTTTAACTGACTCCTCGGTCCCCTACAATGAGCAGTTCTTC